This T cell receptor (beta chain) is from a study of identical twins. The CDR3 contains 15 residues. Germline CDR1 LNHDA, CDR2 SQIVND (reference sequence). V lost 5 bases to trimming and J lost 2 bases, with 13 bases between them. Unique molecular identifiers were present on the cDNA, which also gained a universal primer site by template switching. Each CDR3 protein gets one entry after TCRdb re-called the 5' RACE reads with MiXCR. This table holds around 240,000 distinct CDR3 sequences, roughly a tenth found once. Study results and caveats: The conclusions drew on cross-sectional statistical analysis instead of tracking the same donors. Low generation-probability sequences were in excess among twin-shared out-of-frame alpha sequences.

The count of this clonotype is one. Its cognate antigen is unknown. V gene TRBV19 combines with J gene TRBJ1-3; tentative D call: TRBD1 (6 bases). This sequence was found in a man in his forties or fifties in good health. The sequencing sample was made of memory T cells sorted from blood. The CDR3 nucleotides read TGTGCCAGTAGTCCACGGACAGATCCTGGAAACACCATATATTTT. This codes for CASSPRTDPGNTIYF.